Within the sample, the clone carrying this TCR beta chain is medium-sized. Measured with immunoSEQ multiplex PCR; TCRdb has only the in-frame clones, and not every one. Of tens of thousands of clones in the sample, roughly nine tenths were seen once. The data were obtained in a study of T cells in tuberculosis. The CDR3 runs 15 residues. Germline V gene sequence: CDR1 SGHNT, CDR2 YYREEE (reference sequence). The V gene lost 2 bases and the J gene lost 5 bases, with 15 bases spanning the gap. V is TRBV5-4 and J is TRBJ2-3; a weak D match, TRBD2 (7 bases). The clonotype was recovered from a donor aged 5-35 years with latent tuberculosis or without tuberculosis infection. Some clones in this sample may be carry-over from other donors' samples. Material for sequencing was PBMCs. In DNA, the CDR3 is TGTGCCAGCAGCTTACACGGGGGGCTCGGAGATACGCAGTATTTT. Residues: CASSLHGGLGDTQYF. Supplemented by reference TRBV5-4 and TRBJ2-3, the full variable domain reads ETGVTQSPTHLIKTRGQQVTLRCSSQSGHNTVSWYQQALGQGPQFIFQYYREEENGRGNFPPRFSGLQFPNYSSELNVNALELDDSALYLCASSLHGGLGDTQYFGPGTRLTVL.